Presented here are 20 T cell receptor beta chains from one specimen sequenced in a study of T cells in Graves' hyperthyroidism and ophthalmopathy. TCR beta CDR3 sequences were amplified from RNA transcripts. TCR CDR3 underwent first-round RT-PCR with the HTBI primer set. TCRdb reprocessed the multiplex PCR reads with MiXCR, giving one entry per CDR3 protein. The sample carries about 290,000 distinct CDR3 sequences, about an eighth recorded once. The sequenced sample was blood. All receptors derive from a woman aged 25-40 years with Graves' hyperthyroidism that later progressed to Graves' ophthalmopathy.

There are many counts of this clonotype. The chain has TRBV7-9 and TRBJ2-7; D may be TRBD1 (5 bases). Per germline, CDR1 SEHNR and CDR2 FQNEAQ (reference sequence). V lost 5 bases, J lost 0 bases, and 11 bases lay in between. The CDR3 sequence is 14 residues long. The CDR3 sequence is CASSSSTASYEQYF. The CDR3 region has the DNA TGTGCCAGCAGCAGCTCGACAGCCTCCTACGAGCAGTACTTC.

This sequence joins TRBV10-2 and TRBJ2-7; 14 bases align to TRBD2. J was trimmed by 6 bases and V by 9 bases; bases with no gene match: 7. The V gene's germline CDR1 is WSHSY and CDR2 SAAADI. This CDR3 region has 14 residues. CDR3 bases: TGCGCCAGGACTAGCGGGAGGGTCTTCTGCGAGCAGTACTTC. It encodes CARTSGRVFCEQYF.

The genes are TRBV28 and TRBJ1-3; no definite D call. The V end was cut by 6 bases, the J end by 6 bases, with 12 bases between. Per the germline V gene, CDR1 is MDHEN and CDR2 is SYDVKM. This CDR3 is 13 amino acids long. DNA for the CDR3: TGTGCCAGCAGGGCTCCCCCCGTAAACACCATATATTTT. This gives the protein CASRAPPVNTIYF. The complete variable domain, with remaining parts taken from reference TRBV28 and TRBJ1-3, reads DVKVTQSSRYLVKRTGEKVFLECVQDMDHENMFWYRQDPGLGLRLIYFSYDVKMKEKGDIPEGYSVSREKKERFSLILESASTNQTSMYLCASRAPPVNTIYFGEGSWLTVV.

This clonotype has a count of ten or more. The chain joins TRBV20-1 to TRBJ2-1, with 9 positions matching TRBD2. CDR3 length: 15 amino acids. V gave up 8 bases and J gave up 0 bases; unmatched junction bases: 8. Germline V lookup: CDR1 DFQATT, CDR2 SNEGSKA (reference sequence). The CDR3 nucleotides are TGCAGTTGGGCGGGAGGGGGGAACTCCTACAATGAGCAGTTCTTC. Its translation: CSWAGGGNSYNEQFF.

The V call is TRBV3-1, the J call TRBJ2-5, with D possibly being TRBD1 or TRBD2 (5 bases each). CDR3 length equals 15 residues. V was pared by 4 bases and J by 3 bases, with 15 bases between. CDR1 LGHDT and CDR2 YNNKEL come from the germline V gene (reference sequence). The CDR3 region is CASSLHGTSEETQYF. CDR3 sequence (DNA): TGTGCCAGCAGCCTCCACGGGACGTCCGAAGAGACCCAGTACTTC.

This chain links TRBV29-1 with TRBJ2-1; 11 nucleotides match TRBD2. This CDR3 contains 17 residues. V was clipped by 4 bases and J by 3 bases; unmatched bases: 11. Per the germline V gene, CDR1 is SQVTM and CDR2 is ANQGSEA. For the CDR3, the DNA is TGCAGCGTTGTCAGGGGCACTAGCGGGAGTTTCTACAATGAGCAGTTCTTC. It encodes CSVVRGTSGSFYNEQFF.

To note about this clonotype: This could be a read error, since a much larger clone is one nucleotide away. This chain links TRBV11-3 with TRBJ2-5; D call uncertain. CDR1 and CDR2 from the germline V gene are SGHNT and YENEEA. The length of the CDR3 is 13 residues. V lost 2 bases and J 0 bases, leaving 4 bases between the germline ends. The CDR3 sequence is CASSLFDQETQYF. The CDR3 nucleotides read TGTGCCAGCAGCTTATTTGACCAAGAGACCCAGTACTTC.

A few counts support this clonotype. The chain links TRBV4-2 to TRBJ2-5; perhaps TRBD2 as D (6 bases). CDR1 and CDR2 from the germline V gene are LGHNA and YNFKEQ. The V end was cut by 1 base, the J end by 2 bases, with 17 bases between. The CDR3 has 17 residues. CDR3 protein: CASSQVKRAAPQETQYF. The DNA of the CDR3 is TGTGCCAGCAGCCAAGTCAAGCGGGCGGCCCCTCAAGAGACCCAGTACTTC.

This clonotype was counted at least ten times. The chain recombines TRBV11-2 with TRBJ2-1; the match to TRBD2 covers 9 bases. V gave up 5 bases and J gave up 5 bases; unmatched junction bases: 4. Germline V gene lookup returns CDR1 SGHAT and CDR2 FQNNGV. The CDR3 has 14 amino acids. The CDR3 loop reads CASSATSGNNEQFF. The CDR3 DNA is TGTGCCAGCAGCGCGACTAGCGGAAACAATGAGCAGTTCTTC.

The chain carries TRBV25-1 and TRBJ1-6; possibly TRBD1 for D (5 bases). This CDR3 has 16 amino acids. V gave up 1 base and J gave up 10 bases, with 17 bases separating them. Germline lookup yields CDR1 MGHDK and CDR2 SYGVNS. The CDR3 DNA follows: TGTGCCAGCAGTGAATTGGGGCAGGGAACCAACTCACCCCTCCACTTT. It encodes CASSELGQGTNSPLHF.

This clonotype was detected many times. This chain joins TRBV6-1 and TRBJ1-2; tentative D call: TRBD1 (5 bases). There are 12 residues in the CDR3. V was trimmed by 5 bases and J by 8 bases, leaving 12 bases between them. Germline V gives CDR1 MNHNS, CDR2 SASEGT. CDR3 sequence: CASSFQGEGYTF. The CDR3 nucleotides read TGTGCCAGCAGTTTTCAAGGGGAAGGCTACACCTTC.

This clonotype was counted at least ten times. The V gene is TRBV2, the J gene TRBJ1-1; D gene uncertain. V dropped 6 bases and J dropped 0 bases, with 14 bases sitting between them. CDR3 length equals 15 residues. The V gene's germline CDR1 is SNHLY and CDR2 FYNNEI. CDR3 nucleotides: TGTGCCAGCAGGCCCTTTTCTGGCATGAACACTGAAGCTTTCTTT. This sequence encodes CASRPFSGMNTEAFF.

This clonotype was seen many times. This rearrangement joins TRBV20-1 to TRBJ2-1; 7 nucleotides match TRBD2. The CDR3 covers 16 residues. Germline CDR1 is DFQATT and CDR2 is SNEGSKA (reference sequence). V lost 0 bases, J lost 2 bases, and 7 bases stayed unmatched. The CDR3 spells CSARDWGGSTYNEQFF. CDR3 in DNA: TGCAGTGCTAGAGATTGGGGCGGGAGCACCTACAATGAGCAGTTCTTC.

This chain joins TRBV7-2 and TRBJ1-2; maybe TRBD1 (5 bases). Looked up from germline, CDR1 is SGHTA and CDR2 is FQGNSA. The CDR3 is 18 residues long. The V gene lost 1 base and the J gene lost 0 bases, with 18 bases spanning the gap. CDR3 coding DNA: TGTGCCAGCAGCTTAGATGAGCCGGGACTTCGATCTAACTATGGCTACACCTTC. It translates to CASSLDEPGLRSNYGYTF.

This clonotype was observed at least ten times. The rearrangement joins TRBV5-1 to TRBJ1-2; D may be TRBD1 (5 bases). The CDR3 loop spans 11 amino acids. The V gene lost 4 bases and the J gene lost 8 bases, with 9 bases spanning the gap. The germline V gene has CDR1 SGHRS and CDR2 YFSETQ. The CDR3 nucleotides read TGCGCCAGCAGCGGGGCTGAGGGCTACACCTTC. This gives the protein CASSGAEGYTF.

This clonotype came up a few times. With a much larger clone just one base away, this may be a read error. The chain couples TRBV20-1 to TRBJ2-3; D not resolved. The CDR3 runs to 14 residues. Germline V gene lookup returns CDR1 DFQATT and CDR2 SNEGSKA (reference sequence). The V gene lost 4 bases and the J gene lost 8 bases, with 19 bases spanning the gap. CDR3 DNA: TGCAGTGCTATGGGTGGGGATTTACCAGGTACGCAGTATTTT. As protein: CSAMGGDLPGTQYF.

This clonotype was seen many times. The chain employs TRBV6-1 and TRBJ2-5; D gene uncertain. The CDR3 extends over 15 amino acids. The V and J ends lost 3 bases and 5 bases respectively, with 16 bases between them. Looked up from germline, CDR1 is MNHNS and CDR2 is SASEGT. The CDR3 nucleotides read TGTGCCAGCAGTGATCCGGTGGCGCCCGGGGAGACCCAGTACTTC. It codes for CASSDPVAPGETQYF.

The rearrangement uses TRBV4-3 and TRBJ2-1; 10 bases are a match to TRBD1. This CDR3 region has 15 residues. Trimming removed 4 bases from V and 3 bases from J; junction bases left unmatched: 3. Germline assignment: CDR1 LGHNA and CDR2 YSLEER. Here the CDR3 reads CASSLTGGRYNEQFF. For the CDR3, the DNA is TGCGCCAGCAGCCTGACAGGGGGCCGCTACAATGAGCAGTTCTTC.

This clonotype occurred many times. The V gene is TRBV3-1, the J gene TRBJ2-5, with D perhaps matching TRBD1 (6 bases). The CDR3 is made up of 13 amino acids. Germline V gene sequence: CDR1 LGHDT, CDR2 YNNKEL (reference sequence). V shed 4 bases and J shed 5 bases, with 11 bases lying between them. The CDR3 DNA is TGTGCCAGCAGCCCCGCAGGGGTCGAGACCCAGTACTTC. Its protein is CASSPAGVETQYF.

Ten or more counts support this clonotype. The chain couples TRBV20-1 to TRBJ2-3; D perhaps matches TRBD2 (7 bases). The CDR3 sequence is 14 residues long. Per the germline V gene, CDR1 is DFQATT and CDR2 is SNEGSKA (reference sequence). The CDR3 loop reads CSSGGGGSTDTQYF. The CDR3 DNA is TGCAGCTCAGGAGGGGGGGGGTCCACAGATACGCAGTATTTT.